These 17 T cell receptor beta chains were sequenced from one sample in a study of blood T cell repertoires in COVID-19. Using immunoSEQ multiplex PCR, the repertoire was profiled, and TCRdb retains in-frame clones only, with some absent. This sample has 100,000 to 150,000 clones; roughly four fifths occur once, and the top ten carry about 3.8%. The material sequenced was peripheral blood. These TCRs come from a woman in her forties or fifties with acute or convalescent COVID-19.

The gene calls are TRBV4-1 and TRBJ2-7, with D perhaps matching TRBD2 (6 bases). Germline CDR1 reads MGHRA; CDR2 reads YSYEKL. This CDR3 is built from 14 residues. The ends were cut back, 0 bases at V and 2 bases at J, with 8 bases in the middle. CDR3 sequence reads: CASSQDPGAYEQYF. In DNA, the CDR3 is TGCGCCAGCAGCCAAGATCCGGGGGCCTACGAGCAGTACTTC.

The gene calls are TRBV24-1 and TRBJ2-1; 7 nucleotides align to TRBD1. This CDR3 is 16 amino acids long. With V trimmed by 0 bases and J by 7 bases, 8 bases remained unmatched. CDR1 is KGHDR, CDR2 SFDVKD, per germline. DNA for the CDR3: TGTGCCACCAGTGATTTGAGGCGTACAGGGGAGAATGAGCAGTTCTTC. Translated: CATSDLRRTGENEQFF.

The V call is TRBV3-1 (or the pseudogene TRBV3-2), the J call TRBJ1-4; tentatively, D is TRBD1 (6 bases). V lost 4 bases to trimming and J lost 8 bases, with 11 bases between them. The CDR3 has 13 amino acids. Germline values: CDR1 LGHDT, CDR2 YNNKEL (reference sequence). As DNA, the CDR3 is TGTGCCAGCAGCCGAAGGGGGAACGAAAAACTGTTTTTT. Translating gives CASSRRGNEKLFF.

The genes are TRBV14 and TRBJ2-2; weak D call: TRBD2 (6 bases). This CDR3 has 14 amino acids. Germline loops: CDR1 SGHDN, CDR2 FVKESK. The ends were cut back, 4 bases at V and 1 base at J, with 7 bases in the middle. CDR3 protein: CASSRGLNTGELFF. CDR3 nucleotide sequence: TGTGCCAGCAGCCGGGGACTGAACACCGGGGAGCTGTTTTTT.

The CDR3 coding sequence is TGTGCCAGCAGCCATGGACAGAACGGGTCACCCCTCCACTTT. Residues: CASSHGQNGSPLHF. This chain uses TRBV3-1 (or the pseudogene TRBV3-2) with TRBJ1-6; TRBD1 is a possible D gene (6 bases). V was cut by 3 bases and J by 10 bases, with 13 bases left in between. The length of the CDR3 is 14 residues. Germline values: CDR1 LGHDT, CDR2 YNNKEL (reference sequence).

This clone appeared a few times. The V and J genes are TRBV5-4 and TRBJ2-7; 9 bases align to TRBD1. Germline-derived CDR1 and CDR2 are SGHNT and YYREEE (reference sequence). The CDR3 is 12 amino acids. V dropped 5 bases and J dropped 6; count of bases not matched to a gene: 3. The CDR3 DNA sequence: TGTGCCAGCAGGGGGACAGGGTCCGAGCAGTACTTC. This gives the protein CASRGTGSEQYF.

The chain uses TRBV19 and TRBJ2-7; 9 nucleotides line up with TRBD1. The V gene end was trimmed by 7 bases and the J gene end by 0 bases; junction bases not matched to a gene: 7. The CDR3 runs to 15 residues. In germline, CDR1 is LNHDA, CDR2 SQIVND (reference sequence). CDR3 residues: CASTAQTGGSYEQYF. Here the CDR3 DNA reads TGTGCCAGTACCGCACAGACAGGGGGCTCCTACGAGCAGTACTTC.

The table lists this clone with a few counts. Its ends do not fully match the called genes, so a read error is possible. This chain connects TRBV5-1 to TRBJ2-1, with 8 bases matching TRBD2. The germline V gene has CDR1 SGHRS and CDR2 YFSETQ. The CDR3 is made up of 15 amino acids. In DNA, the CDR3 is TGCGCCAGCAGCTTGTGGTTAGCGGGAAACAACGAGCAGTTCTTC. It encodes CASSLWLAGNNEQFF.

The J gene is TRBJ1-1, the V gene TRBV7-9, with D perhaps TRBD1 (5 bases). Per the germline V gene, CDR1 is SEHNR and CDR2 is FQNEAQ (reference sequence). V was clipped by 5 bases and J by 0 bases, with 13 bases between them. This CDR3 spans 15 amino acids. This CDR3 is CASSPQAALNTEAFF. The CDR3 DNA is TGTGCCAGCAGCCCACAGGCTGCCTTGAACACTGAAGCTTTCTTT.

V and J are TRBV6-6 and TRBJ1-6; D might be TRBD1 (6 bases). The CDR3 runs to 16 residues. Trimming took 2 bases from V and 2 from J, leaving 10 bases between them. Germline CDR1 MNHNY, CDR2 SVGAGI (reference sequence). The CDR3 coding sequence is TGTGCCAGCAGTTACGGAGGACAGACCTATAATTCACCCCTCCACTTT. Protein: CASSYGGQTYNSPLHF.

As to this clone: Sequence at one end of the junction differs from germline and may be a read error. The chain uses TRBV30 and TRBJ1-2; 7 nucleotides line up with TRBD1. Per the germline V gene, CDR1 is GTSNPN and CDR2 is SVGIG (reference sequence). The CDR3 extends over 14 amino acids. CDR3 nucleotides: TGTTCCTGGAGGAAAGGACAGGCGGGGTATGGCTACACCTTC. This encodes CSWRKGQAGYGYTF.

The chain links TRBV5-4 to TRBJ2-1; 8 nucleotides line up with TRBD2. Germline V gene lookup returns CDR1 SGHNT and CDR2 YYREEE (reference sequence). The CDR3 is 14 residues long. V trimming: 4 bases; J trimming: 6 bases; junction bases outside the gene matches: 6. CDR3 loop: CASSLGLESNEQFF. CDR3 sequence (DNA): TGTGCCAGCAGCCTGGGACTAGAATCCAATGAGCAGTTCTTC.

V usage is TRBV19 and J usage is TRBJ1-5; a possible D gene is TRBD1 (6 bases). The CDR3 is 15 amino acids. Germline assignment: CDR1 LNHDA and CDR2 SQIVND (reference sequence). V lost 7 bases, J lost 2 bases, and 15 bases lay in between. The CDR3 DNA follows: TGTGCCAGTATTTCACAGGGCTACGGCAATCAGCCCCAGCATTTT. This encodes CASISQGYGNQPQHF.

V and J are TRBV6-5 and TRBJ2-7; 12 bases line up with TRBD2. CDR3 length: 15 amino acids. The germline CDR1 and CDR2 sequences are MNHEY and SVGAGI. The V and J ends lost 6 bases and 2 bases, in that order; junction bases with no gene match: 5. CDR3 sequence (DNA): TGTGCCAGCAGAGTGGCTAGCGGGGGGGCCTACGAGCAGTACTTC. This sequence encodes CASRVASGGAYEQYF.

The chain employs TRBV6-5 and TRBJ2-7; 12 nucleotides match TRBD2. The CDR3 runs 14 residues. The germline V gene has CDR1 MNHEY and CDR2 SVGAGI. V shed 6 bases, J shed 5 bases, and the junction held 5 bases outside the gene matches. CDR3 bases: TGTGCCAGCAGCTCACTAGCGGGAGGCCACGAGCAGTACTTC. This gives the protein CASSSLAGGHEQYF.

This chain connects TRBV24-1 to TRBJ2-7, with TRBD1 identical over 9 bases. Trimming removed 3 bases from V and 4 bases from J; junction bases left unmatched: 6. The V gene's germline CDR1 is KGHDR and CDR2 SFDVKD. There are 15 residues in the CDR3. CDR3 loop: CATSDGTGLSYEQYF. CDR3 coding DNA: TGTGCCACCAGTGATGGGACAGGGTTGAGTTACGAGCAGTACTTC.

CDR3 protein: CASSPGQAGNQPQHF. The CDR3 DNA reads TGTGCCAGCAGCCCGGGACAGGCAGGAAATCAGCCCCAGCATTTT. The rearrangement links TRBV7-8 to TRBJ1-5; 8 bases are a match to TRBD1. This CDR3 is built from 15 residues. In germline, CDR1 is SGHVS, CDR2 FQNEAQ. V shed 5 bases, J shed 4 bases, and the junction held 7 bases outside the gene matches.